This T cell receptor (beta chain) was recorded in a study of beta chain features in type 1 diabetes. Study-wide points: All four CD4+ subsets from Type 1 diabetes patients carried moderately but significantly shorter TCRB CDR3s. Any PCR bias toward short templates would affect both groups alike.

The CDR3 totals 17 residues. J gave up 4 bases and V 5 bases, and 13 bases lay outside the gene matches. Germline CDR1 is MDHEN and CDR2 is SYDVKM. CD45RO/CCR7/CD25/CD127/CD95/CD27 separated CD4+ naive, central memory, regulatory and stem cell-like memory cells by sorting. Every isolated RNA sample was fully reverse transcribed, so sequencing captured expressed TCRB transcripts. Method: immunoSEQ multiplex PCR; TCRdb's copy keeps in-frame clones and lacks some. The table includes approximately 140,000 clones, roughly 10% detected once. The sample holds a few counts of this clone. Its antigen is currently unknown.

The sample consisted of central memory CD4+ T cells from blood. This receptor was taken from a man aged 25 to 40 with type 1 diabetes. This chain connects TRBV28 to TRBJ2-3; TRBD1 agrees at 9 bases. CDR3 amino acids: CASSPTSTGGEADTQYF. The CDR3 DNA is TGTGCCAGCAGTCCTACTTCAACAGGGGGCGAGGCAGATACGCAGTATTTT. The full variable domain, completed using reference TRBV28 and TRBJ2-3, is DVKVTQSSRYLVKRTGEKVFLECVQDMDHENMFWYRQDPGLGLRLIYFSYDVKMKEKGDIPEGYSVSREKKERFSLILESASTNQTSMYLCASSPTSTGGEADTQYFGPGTRLTVL.